This T cell receptor (beta chain) originates from a study of graft-versus-host responses after intestinal transplantation. Points from the study as a whole: GvH clones turned up in recipient marrow; some had shown up first in ileum or blood. Elevated graft-versus-host to host-versus-graft clonal ratios in allografts were recorded for patients with graft-donor T cell macrochimerism. Early after transplant, HvG declines were associated with peak levels of circulating GvH clones.

The data were produced by immunoSEQ multiplex PCR, yet TCRdb's version contains in-frame clones alone and is incomplete. The sample yields 100,000 or so clones, approximately 84% seen once. Note on this clone: Its antigen is still unknown.

The origin of this receptor is a human donor who was the organ donor for an intestinal transplant. The sequences come from unstimulated CD4+ T cells sorted from spleen or lymph node cells, collected before transplant.

The CDR3 here is CASSYHTEAFF. CDR3 sequence (DNA): TGTGCCAGCAGTTATCACACTGAAGCTTTCTTT. The chain links TRBV6-6 to TRBJ1-1; no clear D gene. The V end was cut by 3 bases, the J end by 3 bases, with 2 bases between. CDR3 length equals 11 residues. In germline, CDR1 is MNHNY, CDR2 SVGAGI (reference sequence).